Shown below are 23 T cell receptor beta chains from a single sample sequenced in a study of shared clonotypes between healthy human individuals. Sequencing used immunoSEQ multiplex PCR; TCRdb keeps in-frame clones, though not all of them. This sample has about half a million clones, with 79% found just once. The sample consisted of PBMCs. These receptors originate from a woman aged 40 to 50 in good health. Some clones in this sample may be carry-over from other donors' samples.

This clone has only one observation. This rearrangement joins TRBV20-1 to TRBJ2-7, with D unclear. Germline CDR1 DFQATT, CDR2 SNEGSKA (reference sequence). V was trimmed by 5 bases and J by 1 base, leaving 6 bases between them. The CDR3 has 11 amino acids. This chain's CDR3 is CSAPRSYEQYF. DNA for the CDR3: TGCAGTGCTCCCCGATCCTACGAGCAGTACTTC.

The table lists this clone with many counts. The chain's CDR3 is CASSPWAEVEQYF. CDR3 nucleotides: TGTGCCAGCAGCCCCTGGGCGGAGGTCGAGCAGTACTTC. This sequence joins TRBV7-9 and TRBJ2-7; the D gene is possibly TRBD2 (5 bases). Germline assignment: CDR1 SEHNR and CDR2 FQNEAQ (reference sequence). V was pared by 5 bases and J by 6 bases, with 14 bases between. The CDR3 sequence is 13 residues long.

There are a few counts of this clone. This rearrangement joins TRBV29-1 to TRBJ1-1; 7 bases match TRBD1. V was clipped by 7 bases and J by 0 bases; unmatched bases: 8. The germline gives CDR1 SQVTM, CDR2 ANQGSEA. CDR3 length equals 14 residues. The CDR3 nucleotides are TGCAGCGCCAGGACAGGCGATTTGAACACTGAAGCTTTCTTT. This gives the protein CSARTGDLNTEAFF.

The rearrangement links TRBV7-9 to TRBJ2-2, with 8 bases matching TRBD1. Trimming removed 4 bases from V and 7 bases from J; junction bases left unmatched: 5. Germline loops: CDR1 SEHNR, CDR2 FQNEAQ (reference sequence). The CDR3 is 14 residues long. The CDR3 nucleotides read TGTGCCAGCAGCTCCCCAACAGGGGGCGGGGAGCTGTTTTTT. This gives the protein CASSSPTGGGELFF.

This clone turned up a few times. The CDR3 DNA follows: TGTGCCAGCAGTCGAACAGAGGGCACTGAAGCTTTCTTT. It encodes CASSRTEGTEAFF. The V call is TRBV7-9, the J call TRBJ1-1; D is undetermined. Germline assignment: CDR1 SEHNR and CDR2 FQNEAQ (reference sequence). CDR3 size: 13 residues. V lost 6 bases and J lost 4, with 12 bases in between. Using reference TRBV7-9 and TRBJ1-1 for the parts outside the CDR3, the full variable domain is DTGVSQNPRHKITKRGQNVTFRCDPISEHNRLYWYRQTLGQGPEFLTYFQNEAQLEKSRLLSDRFSAERPKGSFSTLEIQRTEQGDSAMYLCASSRTEGTEAFFGQGTRLTVV.

Concerning this clone itself: Other DNA sequences from this sample encode an identical CDR3 as well. J is TRBJ1-4 and V is TRBV5-4; 8 nucleotides align to TRBD1. The length of the CDR3 is 14 residues. Germline values: CDR1 SGHNT, CDR2 YYREEE (reference sequence). The V gene end was trimmed by 0 bases and the J gene end by 5 bases; junction bases not matched to a gene: 0. The CDR3 sequence is CASSLDRGNEKLFF. The DNA of the CDR3 is TGTGCCAGCAGCTTGGACAGGGGGAATGAAAAACTGTTTTTT.

The chain employs TRBV5-1 and TRBJ2-5; D is perhaps TRBD1 or TRBD2 (6 bases each). The germline V gene encodes CDR1 SGHRS and CDR2 YFSETQ. The V end lost 0 bases, the J end lost 5 bases, and 11 bases lay between the germline ends. The CDR3 has 14 residues. CDR3 DNA sequence: TGCGCCAGCAGCTTGGTGGGGGGCGCGGAGACCCAGTACTTC. Residues: CASSLVGGAETQYF.

This chain links TRBV9 with TRBJ1-6; perhaps TRBD1 as D (6 bases). Between the trimmed V and J ends, which lost 4 bases and 7 bases, there was a span of 12 bases. The CDR3 sequence is 14 residues long. The germline CDR1 and CDR2 sequences are SGDLS and YYNGEE. The CDR3 bases are TGTGCCAGCAGCCTTGGACAGAAGAATTCACCCCTCCACTTT. Encoded protein: CASSLGQKNSPLHF.

The rearrangement uses TRBV25-1 and TRBJ1-4; weak D call: TRBD1 (5 bases). Trimming removed 5 bases at V and 5 bases at J, with 15 bases between. There are 15 residues in the CDR3. Germline CDR1 is MGHDK and CDR2 is SYGVNS. The CDR3 loop is CASSPAGGGNEKLFF. Written as DNA, the CDR3 is TGTGCCAGCAGTCCCGCCGGGGGTGGGAATGAAAAACTGTTTTTT.

V usage is TRBV28 and J usage is TRBJ2-1; D possibly corresponds to TRBD2 (5 bases). The ends were cut back, 6 bases at V and 4 bases at J, with 16 bases in the middle. CDR1 MDHEN and CDR2 SYDVKM come from the germline V gene. CDR3 length equals 15 residues. CDR3 amino acids: CASRPPEALYNEQFF. CDR3 nucleotides: TGTGCCAGCAGGCCCCCGGAGGCCCTTTACAATGAGCAGTTCTTC.

The chain is built from TRBV19 and TRBJ2-1; TRBD1 agrees at 7 bases. From germline, CDR1 is LNHDA and CDR2 SQIVND (reference sequence). The J segment lost 7 bases and the V segment lost 1 base, leaving 7 bases of the junction unmatched. The CDR3 is 15 amino acids. The CDR3 DNA is TGTGCCAGTAGTATAGGTGGGGCAGGGGGTAATGAGCAGTTCTTC. This gives the protein CASSIGGAGGNEQFF.

This clone has only one observation. The chain combines TRBV7-3 with TRBJ2-3; D gene unclear. Trimming pared 6 bases from V and 0 bases from J, leaving 7 bases between. The CDR3 is 13 residues long. Per the germline V gene, CDR1 is SGHTA and CDR2 is FQGTGA. CDR3 in amino acids: CASSQFSTDTQYF. The CDR3 DNA sequence: TGTGCCAGCAGTCAGTTTAGCACAGATACGCAGTATTTT.

The rearrangement joins TRBV7-6 to TRBJ1-1; D perhaps matches TRBD1 (5 bases). V was shortened by 4 bases and J by 5 bases, with 20 bases between the two germline ends. CDR3 length: 16 residues. Germline CDR1 reads SGHVS; CDR2 reads FNYEAQ. For the CDR3, the DNA is TGTGCCAGCAGCTCCCGGGTGGGGAGGGGTGGAACTGAAGCTTTCTTT. This encodes CASSSRVGRGGTEAFF.

The chain employs TRBV5-1 and TRBJ1-2; the D gene is possibly TRBD1 (5 bases). The germline V gene has CDR1 SGHRS and CDR2 YFSETQ. Trimming removed 4 bases at V and 0 bases at J, with 10 bases between. The CDR3 has 14 amino acids. The chain's CDR3 is CASSRDDTNYGYTF. The CDR3 DNA follows: TGCGCCAGCAGCCGGGACGACACTAACTATGGCTACACCTTC.

This clone was seen just once. This chain joins TRBV7-9 and TRBJ1-2; no definite D call. CDR3 size: 14 residues. Trimming removed 5 bases at V and 4 bases at J, with 14 bases between. Germline V gene data show CDR1 as SEHNR and CDR2 as FQNEAQ (reference sequence). The CDR3 DNA follows: TGTGCCAGCAGCCCAAGTTCGCGGTTCTATGGCTACACCTTC. Its translation is CASSPSSRFYGYTF.

The chain has TRBV11-1 and TRBJ1-5; 8 positions agree with TRBD1. The CDR3 is 16 residues long. The germline CDR1 and CDR2 sequences are SGHAT and FQDESV (reference sequence). V shed 5 bases, J shed 0 bases, and the junction held 6 bases outside the gene matches. In DNA, the CDR3 is TGTGCCAGCAGCGCCGGGACAGGAAATAGCAATCAGCCCCAGCATTTT. Translating gives CASSAGTGNSNQPQHF.

To note about this clone: A read error may explain this, as a much larger clone is one base away. The chain combines TRBV30 with TRBJ2-7; D not certain. CDR3 length: 12 amino acids. CDR1 is GTSNPN and CDR2 is SVGIG in the germline V gene (reference sequence). CDR3: CTWSVGPYEQYF. The CDR3 DNA reads as TGTACCTGGAGTGTGGGTCCCTACGAGCAGTACTTC.

The J gene is TRBJ1-4, the V gene TRBV4-3; 11 bases map to TRBD1. Trimming at V came to 0 bases and at J to 2 bases, leaving 8 bases not matched to a gene. The CDR3 totals 19 residues. Germline V gene data show CDR1 as LGHNA and CDR2 as YSLEER. CDR3: CASSQERPGQGVTNEKLFF. The CDR3 DNA is TGCGCCAGCAGCCAAGAACGACCGGGACAGGGGGTGACTAATGAAAAACTGTTTTTT.

For the CDR3, the DNA is TGCGCCAGCAGCCCTGACGGGGCGAACACTGAAGCTTTCTTT. Amino acids: CASSPDGANTEAFF. The J gene is TRBJ1-1, the V gene TRBV5-1, with D possibly TRBD1 on 5 matching bases. Trimming pared 4 bases from V and 1 base from J, leaving 11 bases between. The CDR3 extends over 14 amino acids. Germline loops: CDR1 SGHRS, CDR2 YFSETQ.

This clone appeared a few times. V is TRBV19 and J is TRBJ1-1; possibly TRBD1 for D (6 bases). Trimming cost V 6 bases and J 4 bases, with 15 bases left between them. CDR1 is LNHDA, CDR2 SQIVND, per germline (reference sequence). The CDR3 spans 14 residues. The CDR3 loop reads CASSSQGIGTEAFF. For the CDR3, the DNA is TGTGCCAGTAGCTCACAGGGAATTGGCACTGAAGCTTTCTTT.

The rearrangement links TRBV5-4 to TRBJ2-7; weak D call: TRBD2 (5 bases). The CDR3 contains 14 residues. The V gene lost 0 bases and the J gene lost 3 bases, with 10 bases spanning the gap. Germline-derived CDR1 and CDR2 are SGHNT and YYREEE (reference sequence). The CDR3 DNA follows: TGTGCCAGCAGCTTGGGGGGAGAGATCTACGAGCAGTACTTC. Its protein is CASSLGGEIYEQYF.

The V call is TRBV5-8, the J call TRBJ1-5; D is unclear. The ends were cut back, 4 bases at V and 2 bases at J, with 19 bases in the middle. The CDR3 is made up of 17 amino acids. Germline V gives CDR1 SGHTS, CDR2 YDEGEE. CDR3 protein: CASSKGTSGYGNQPQHF. CDR3 nucleotide sequence: TGTGCCAGCAGCAAAGGTACCTCGGGGTACGGCAATCAGCCCCAGCATTTT.

This rearrangement joins TRBV18 to TRBJ2-7, with TRBD2 identical over 9 bases. After removal of 3 bases from V and 4 bases from J, the junction contained 7 bases not matched to a gene. Germline V gene sequence: CDR1 KGHSH, CDR2 LQKENI. CDR3 length: 15 amino acids. CDR3 in amino acids: CASSPPGLARYEQYF. The CDR3 nucleotides read TGTGCCAGCTCACCCCCGGGACTAGCTAGGTACGAGCAGTACTTC.